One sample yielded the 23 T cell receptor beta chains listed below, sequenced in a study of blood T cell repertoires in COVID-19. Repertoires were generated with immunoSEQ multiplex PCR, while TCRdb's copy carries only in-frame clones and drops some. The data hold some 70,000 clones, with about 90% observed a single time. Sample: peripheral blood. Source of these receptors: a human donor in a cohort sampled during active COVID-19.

CDR3 in amino acids: CASSSPQGSYTF. The CDR3 DNA is TGTGCCAGCAGTTCCCCACAGGGCTCCTACACCTTC. This chain uses TRBV6-2 or TRBV6-3 with TRBJ1-2; D is possibly TRBD1 (6 bases). Trimming stripped 4 bases from V and 10 bases from J, with 13 bases between. Germline loops: CDR1 MNHEY, CDR2 SVGEGT. This CDR3 has 12 amino acids.

CDR3 region: CASSIGWQGASPLHF. CDR3 bases: TGTGCCAGTAGTATAGGGTGGCAGGGGGCCTCACCCCTCCACTTT. The rearrangement uses TRBV19 and TRBJ1-6; 8 nucleotides match TRBD1. This CDR3 comprises 15 residues. Germline CDR1 LNHDA, CDR2 SQIVND (reference sequence). V lost 1 base to trimming and J lost 10 bases; unmatched junction nucleotides: 6.

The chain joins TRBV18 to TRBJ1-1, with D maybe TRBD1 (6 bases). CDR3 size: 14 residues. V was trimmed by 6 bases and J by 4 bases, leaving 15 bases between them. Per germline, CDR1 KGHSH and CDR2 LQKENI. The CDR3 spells CASSQGWLSTEAFF. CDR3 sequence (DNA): TGTGCCAGCTCGCAGGGGTGGTTAAGCACTGAAGCTTTCTTT. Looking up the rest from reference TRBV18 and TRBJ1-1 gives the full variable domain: NAGVMQNPRHLVRRRGQEARLRCSPMKGHSHVYWYRQLPEEGLKFMVYLQKENIIDESGMPKERFSAEFPKEGPSILRIQQVVRGDSAAYFCASSQGWLSTEAFFGQGTRLTVV.

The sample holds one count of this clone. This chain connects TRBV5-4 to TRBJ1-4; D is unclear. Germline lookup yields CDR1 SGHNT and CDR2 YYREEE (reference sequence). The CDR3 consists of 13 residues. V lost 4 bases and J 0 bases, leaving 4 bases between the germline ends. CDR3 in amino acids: CASSLTTNEKLFF. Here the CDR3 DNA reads TGTGCCAGCAGCCTAACAACTAATGAAAAACTGTTTTTT.

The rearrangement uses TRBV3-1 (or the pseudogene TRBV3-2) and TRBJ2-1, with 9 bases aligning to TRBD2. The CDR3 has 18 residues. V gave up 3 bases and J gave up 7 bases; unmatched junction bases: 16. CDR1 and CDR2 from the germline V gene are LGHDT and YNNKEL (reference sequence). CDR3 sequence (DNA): TGTGCCAGCAGCCACTTACCTGGGCTGAGCGGGAGGATAAATGAGCAGTTCTTC. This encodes CASSHLPGLSGRINEQFF.

The CDR3 bases are TGTGCCAGCAGTTTATGGGGCAGGGCCGGGACTAATGAAAAACTGTTTTTT. Translating it yields CASSLWGRAGTNEKLFF. The V call is TRBV28, the J call TRBJ1-4; D possibly corresponds to TRBD1 (5 bases). Trimming stripped 0 bases from V and 2 bases from J, with 13 bases between. Germline loops: CDR1 MDHEN, CDR2 SYDVKM. The CDR3 runs 17 residues.

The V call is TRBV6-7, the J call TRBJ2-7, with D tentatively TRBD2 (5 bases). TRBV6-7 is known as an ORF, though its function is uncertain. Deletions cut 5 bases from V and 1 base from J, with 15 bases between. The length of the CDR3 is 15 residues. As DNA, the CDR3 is TGTGCCAGCAGTCCCGAAAAAAGGGAGTCCTACGAGCAGTACTTC. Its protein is CASSPEKRESYEQYF.

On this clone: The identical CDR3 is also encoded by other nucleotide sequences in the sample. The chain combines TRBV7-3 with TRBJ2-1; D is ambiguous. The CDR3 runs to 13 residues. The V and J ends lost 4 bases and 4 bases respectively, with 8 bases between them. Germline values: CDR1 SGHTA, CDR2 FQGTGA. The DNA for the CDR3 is TGTGCCAGCAGCTCTAGTTCGTACAATGAGCAGTTCTTC. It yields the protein CASSSSSYNEQFF. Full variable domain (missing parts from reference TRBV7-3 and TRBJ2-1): GAGVSQTPSNKVTEKGKYVELRCDPISGHTALYWYRQSLGQGPEFLIYFQGTGAADDSGLPNDRFFAVRPEGSVSTLKIQRTERGDSAVYLCASSSSSYNEQFFGPGTRLTVL.

The CDR3 DNA is TGTGCCATCAGTGACCCCGACAGGTATGGCTACGAGCAGTACTTC. Translation gives CAISDPDRYGYEQYF. This chain connects TRBV10-3 to TRBJ2-7; the D gene is possibly TRBD1 (6 bases). The CDR3 extends over 15 amino acids. V lost 3 bases to trimming and J lost 3 bases, with 15 bases between them. Germline assignment: CDR1 ENHRY and CDR2 SYGVKD.

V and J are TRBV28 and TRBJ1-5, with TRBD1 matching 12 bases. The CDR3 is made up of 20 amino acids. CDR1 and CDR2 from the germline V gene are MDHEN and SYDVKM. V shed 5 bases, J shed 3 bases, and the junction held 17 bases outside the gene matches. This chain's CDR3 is CASSPGGAGTGGLSNQPQHF. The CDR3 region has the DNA TGTGCCAGCAGTCCCGGGGGTGCCGGGACAGGGGGCCTCTCCAATCAGCCCCAGCATTTT.

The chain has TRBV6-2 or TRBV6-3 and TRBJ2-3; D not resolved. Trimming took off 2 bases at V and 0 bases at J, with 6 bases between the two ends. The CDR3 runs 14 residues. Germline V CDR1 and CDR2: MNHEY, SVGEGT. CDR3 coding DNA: TGTGCCAGCAGTTACAGACAAAGCACAGATACGCAGTATTTT. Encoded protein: CASSYRQSTDTQYF.

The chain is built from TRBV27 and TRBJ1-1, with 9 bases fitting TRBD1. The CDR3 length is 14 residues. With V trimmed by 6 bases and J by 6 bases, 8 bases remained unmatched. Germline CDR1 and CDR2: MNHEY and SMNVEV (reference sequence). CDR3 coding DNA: TGTGCCAGCAGACAACCCGGGACAGGGCCTGAAGCTTTCTTT. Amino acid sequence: CASRQPGTGPEAFF.

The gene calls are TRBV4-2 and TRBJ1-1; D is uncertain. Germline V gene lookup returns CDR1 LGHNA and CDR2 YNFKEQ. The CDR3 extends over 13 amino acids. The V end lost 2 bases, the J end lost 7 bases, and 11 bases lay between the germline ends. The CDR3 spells CASSQLGGVEAFF. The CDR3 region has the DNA TGTGCCAGCAGCCAATTAGGAGGTGTTGAAGCTTTCTTT.

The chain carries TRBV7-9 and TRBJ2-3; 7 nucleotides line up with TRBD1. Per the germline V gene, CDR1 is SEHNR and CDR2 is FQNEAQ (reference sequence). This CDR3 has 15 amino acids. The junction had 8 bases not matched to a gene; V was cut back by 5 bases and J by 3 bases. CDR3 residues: CASSVGTEGTDTQYF. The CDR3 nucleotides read TGTGCCAGCAGCGTGGGGACAGAAGGGACAGATACGCAGTATTTT.

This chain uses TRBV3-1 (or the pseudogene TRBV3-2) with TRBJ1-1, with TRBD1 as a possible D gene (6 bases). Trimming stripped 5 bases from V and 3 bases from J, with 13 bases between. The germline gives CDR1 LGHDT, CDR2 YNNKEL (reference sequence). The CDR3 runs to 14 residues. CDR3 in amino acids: CASSNRAVYTEAFF. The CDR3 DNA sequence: TGTGCCAGCAGCAACAGGGCAGTTTACACTGAAGCTTTCTTT.

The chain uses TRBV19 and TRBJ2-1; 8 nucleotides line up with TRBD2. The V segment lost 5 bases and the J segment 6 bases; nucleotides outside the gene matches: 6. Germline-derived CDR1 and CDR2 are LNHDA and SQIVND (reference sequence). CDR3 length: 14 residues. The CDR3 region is CASSWRREANEQFF. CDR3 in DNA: TGTGCCAGTAGTTGGAGGCGGGAGGCCAATGAGCAGTTCTTC.

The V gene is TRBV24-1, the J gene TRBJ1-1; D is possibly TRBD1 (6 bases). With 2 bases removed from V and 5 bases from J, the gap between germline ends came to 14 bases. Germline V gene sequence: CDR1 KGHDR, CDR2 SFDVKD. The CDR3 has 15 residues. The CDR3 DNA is TGTGCCACCAGTGATTCCGCGGGGGCTGGTACTGAAGCTTTCTTT. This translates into CATSDSAGAGTEAFF.

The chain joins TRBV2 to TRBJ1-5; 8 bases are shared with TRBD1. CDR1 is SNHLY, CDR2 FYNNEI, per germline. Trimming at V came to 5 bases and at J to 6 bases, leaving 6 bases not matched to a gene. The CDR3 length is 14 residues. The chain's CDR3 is CASSMTGESQPQHF. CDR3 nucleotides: TGTGCCAGCAGTATGACAGGGGAGAGTCAGCCCCAGCATTTT.

The chain's CDR3 is CASSKTGDGNTIYF. The CDR3 DNA sequence: TGTGCCAGCAGTAAGACAGGGGATGGAAACACCATATATTTT. The genes are TRBV28 and TRBJ1-3; 8 bases map to TRBD1. Trimming took 5 bases from V and 3 from J; bases not matched to a gene: 3. Per germline, CDR1 MDHEN and CDR2 SYDVKM. The CDR3 extends over 14 amino acids.

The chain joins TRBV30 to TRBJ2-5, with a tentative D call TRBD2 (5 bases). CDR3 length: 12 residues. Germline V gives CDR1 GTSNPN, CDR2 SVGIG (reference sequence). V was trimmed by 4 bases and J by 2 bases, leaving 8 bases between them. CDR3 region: CAWTRGQETQYF. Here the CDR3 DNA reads TGTGCCTGGACTAGAGGGCAAGAGACCCAGTACTTC.

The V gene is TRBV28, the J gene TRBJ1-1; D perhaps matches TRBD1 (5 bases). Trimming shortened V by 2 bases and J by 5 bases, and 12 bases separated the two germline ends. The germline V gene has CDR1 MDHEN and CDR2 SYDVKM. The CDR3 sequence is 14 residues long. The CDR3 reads CASSLRRGRTEAFF. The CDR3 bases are TGTGCCAGCAGTTTAAGAAGGGGAAGAACTGAAGCTTTCTTT.

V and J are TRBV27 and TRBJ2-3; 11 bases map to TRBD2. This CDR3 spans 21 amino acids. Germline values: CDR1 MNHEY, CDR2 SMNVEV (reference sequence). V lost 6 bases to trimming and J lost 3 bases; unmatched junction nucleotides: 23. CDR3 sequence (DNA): TGTGCCAGCAGCCCCCGCCCTGGGGTAGCGGGGGGGCCAAGGGCGACAGATACGCAGTATTTT. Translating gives CASSPRPGVAGGPRATDTQYF.

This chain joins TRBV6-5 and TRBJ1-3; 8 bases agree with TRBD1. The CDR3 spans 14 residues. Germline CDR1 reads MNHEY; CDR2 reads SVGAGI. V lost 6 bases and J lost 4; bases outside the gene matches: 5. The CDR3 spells CASSVTGVGNTIYF. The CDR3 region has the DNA TGTGCCAGCAGCGTGACAGGGGTCGGAAACACCATATATTTT.